The 14 T cell receptor beta chains below come from one sample, sequenced in a study of CD8+CD57+ T cells in acquired aplastic anemia. Genomic DNA, serving as template, underwent TCR beta VDJ and CDR3 profiling. TCRdb processed the reads anew with MiXCR; each CDR3 protein has one entry. The sample has about 200,000 distinct CDR3 sequences; 65% are singletons. Patients who underwent sequencing had shown CD8+CD57+ cell expansion by flow cytometry. What was sequenced was sorted CD4+, CD8+, or CD8+CD57+ T cells (not recorded which) from PBMCs. Every receptor here comes from a human donor with aplastic anemia.

This clonotype showed up just a few times. V usage is TRBV5-1 and J usage is TRBJ2-1; weak D call: TRBD2 (5 bases). Trimming left V 4 bases short and J 0 bases short, with 8 bases between. CDR3 size: 14 residues. Germline lookup yields CDR1 SGHRS and CDR2 YFSETQ. The CDR3 loop reads CASSHRGSYNEQFF. CDR3 sequence (DNA): TGCGCCAGCAGCCACCGGGGCTCCTACAATGAGCAGTTCTTC.

A word on this clonotype: Sequence at one end of the junction differs from germline and may be a read error. The rearrangement joins TRBV7-7 to TRBJ2-3; the D gene is possibly TRBD2 (6 bases). Germline lookup yields CDR1 SSHAT and CDR2 FNYEAQ (reference sequence). This CDR3 comprises 16 residues. The DNA for the CDR3 is TGTGCTAGCAGCTTGGGTGGTAGCGGTAGATCAGATACGCAGTATTTT. Amino acids: CASSLGGSGRSDTQYF.

The chain couples TRBV20-1 to TRBJ1-2; D is unresolved. The CDR3 has 15 amino acids. Trimming took 3 bases from V and 3 from J, leaving 17 bases between them. The germline gives CDR1 DFQATT, CDR2 SNEGSKA (reference sequence). CDR3 in amino acids: CSARGYRGDDYGYTF. The CDR3 DNA reads TGCAGTGCTAGGGGTTATCGGGGAGATGACTATGGCTACACCTTC.

The V call is TRBV7-3, the J call TRBJ2-6; TRBD2 might be the D (6 bases). Germline CDR1 SGHTA, CDR2 FQGTGA. This CDR3 is 15 amino acids long. The V and J ends lost 5 bases and 4 bases respectively, with 12 bases between them. CDR3 coding DNA: TGTGCCAGCAGCGCCTTAGGGAGGGGGGCCAACGTCCTGACTTTC. Protein: CASSALGRGANVLTF.

The chain couples TRBV9 to TRBJ2-5, with 8 bases fitting TRBD2. Trimming cost V 0 bases and J 5 bases; bases outside gene matches: 3. The CDR3 is 14 residues long. Per the germline V gene, CDR1 is SGDLS and CDR2 is YYNGEE. CDR3: CASSVAGGPETQYF. The CDR3 nucleotides are TGTGCCAGCAGCGTAGCGGGGGGGCCGGAGACCCAGTACTTC.

This sequence joins TRBV19 and TRBJ1-6; 7 bases are shared with TRBD1. There are 14 residues in the CDR3. V was pared by 6 bases and J by 7 bases, with 6 bases of the junction left unmatched. Germline V lookup: CDR1 LNHDA, CDR2 SQIVND (reference sequence). The CDR3 is CASSPTGTNSPLHF. The CDR3 DNA sequence: TGTGCCAGTAGCCCGACAGGGACCAATTCACCCCTCCACTTT.

The chain joins TRBV19 to TRBJ1-3, with TRBD1 identical over 9 bases. The CDR3 consists of 16 residues. The germline V gene encodes CDR1 LNHDA and CDR2 SQIVND (reference sequence). V was clipped by 7 bases and J by 8 bases; unmatched bases: 15. In nucleotides, the CDR3 is TGTGCCAGTAACACAGGGGGCCAGAACTATGGCTACACCATATATTTT. It codes for CASNTGGQNYGYTIYF. Filled out from reference TRBV19 and TRBJ1-3, the complete variable domain reads DGGITQSPKYLFRKEGQNVTLSCEQNLNHDAMYWYRQDPGQGLRLIYYSQIVNDFQKGDIAEGYSVSREKKESFPLTVTSAQKNPTAFYLCASNTGGQNYGYTIYFGEGSWLTVV.

The chain combines TRBV7-9 with TRBJ2-7; TRBD1 is a possible D gene (5 bases). The CDR3 is made up of 14 amino acids. Deletions cut 9 bases from V and 2 bases from J, with 17 bases between. Germline V lookup: CDR1 SEHNR, CDR2 FQNEAQ (reference sequence). The CDR3, as DNA: TGTGCCAGTAGTTCCCGGCCAGGGCCCTACGAGCAGTACTTC. Amino acid sequence: CASSSRPGPYEQYF.

The chain has TRBV5-1 and TRBJ2-1; 7 bases fit TRBD1. Germline V CDR1 and CDR2: SGHRS, YFSETQ. The CDR3 consists of 14 residues. Trimming removed 3 bases from V and 9 bases from J; junction bases left unmatched: 9. CDR3 sequence (DNA): TGCGCCAGCAGCTATATACCAGGGGGTGGTGAGCAGTTCTTC. Translation gives CASSYIPGGGEQFF. The whole variable domain, filled in from reference TRBV5-1 and TRBJ2-1, reads KAGVTQTPRYLIKTRGQQVTLSCSPISGHRSVSWYQQTPGQGLQFLFEYFSETQRNKGNFPGRFSGRQFSNSRSEMNVSTLELGDSALYLCASSYIPGGGEQFFGPGTRLTVL.

The gene calls are TRBV29-1 and TRBJ2-3, with 7 bases identical to TRBD1. There are 14 residues in the CDR3. Per the germline V gene, CDR1 is SQVTM and CDR2 is ANQGSEA. The V gene end was trimmed by 6 bases and the J gene end by 1 base; junction bases not matched to a gene: 7. The CDR3 DNA reads as TGCAGCGTACCCACAGGGGCCCGCACAGATACGCAGTATTTT. Its protein is CSVPTGARTDTQYF.

As to this clonotype: At one boundary the junction diverges from the germline segment, which might be a read error. The chain couples TRBV10-1 to TRBJ1-6, with TRBD1 matching over 8 bases. The germline V gene has CDR1 WNHNN and CDR2 SYGVQD (reference sequence). The CDR3 runs to 16 residues. CDR3: CASSQVGVTGESPLHF. The CDR3 coding sequence is TGTGCCAGCAGCCAAGTTGGCGTGACAGGGGAATCACCCCTCCACTTT.

V gene TRBV7-8 combines with J gene TRBJ2-4, with D tentatively TRBD2 (5 bases). The CDR3 is made up of 17 amino acids. Germline V gene sequence: CDR1 SGHVS, CDR2 FQNEAQ. The ends were cut back, 5 bases at V and 0 bases at J, with 17 bases in the middle. The CDR3: CASSDARSGLAKNIQYF. The CDR3 coding sequence is TGTGCCAGCAGCGATGCCCGGTCGGGATTAGCCAAAAACATTCAGTACTTC. Together with reference TRBV7-8 and TRBJ2-4, the CDR3 gives the full variable domain: GAGVSQSPRYKVAKRGQDVALRCDPISGHVSLFWYQQALGQGPEFLTYFQNEAQLDKSGLPSDRFFAERPEGSVSTLKIQRTQQEDSAVYLCASSDARSGLAKNIQYFGAGTRLSVL.

The chain is built from TRBV9 and TRBJ2-7; maybe TRBD2 (5 bases). The CDR3 contains 12 residues. V gave up 3 bases and J gave up 7 bases, with 11 bases separating them. The V gene's germline CDR1 is SGDLS and CDR2 YYNGEE. The CDR3 nucleotides read TGTGCCAGCAGCGGGACCTCGGGAGAGCAGTACTTC. Its protein product is CASSGTSGEQYF.

The CDR3 protein is CSGWDRGNTEAFF. As DNA, the CDR3 is TGCAGCGGATGGGACAGGGGGAACACTGAAGCTTTCTTT. The chain combines TRBV29-1 with TRBJ1-1; 10 positions match TRBD1. The CDR3 spans 13 residues. J was trimmed by 1 base and V by 7 bases; bases with no gene match: 3. Germline values: CDR1 SQVTM, CDR2 ANQGSEA.